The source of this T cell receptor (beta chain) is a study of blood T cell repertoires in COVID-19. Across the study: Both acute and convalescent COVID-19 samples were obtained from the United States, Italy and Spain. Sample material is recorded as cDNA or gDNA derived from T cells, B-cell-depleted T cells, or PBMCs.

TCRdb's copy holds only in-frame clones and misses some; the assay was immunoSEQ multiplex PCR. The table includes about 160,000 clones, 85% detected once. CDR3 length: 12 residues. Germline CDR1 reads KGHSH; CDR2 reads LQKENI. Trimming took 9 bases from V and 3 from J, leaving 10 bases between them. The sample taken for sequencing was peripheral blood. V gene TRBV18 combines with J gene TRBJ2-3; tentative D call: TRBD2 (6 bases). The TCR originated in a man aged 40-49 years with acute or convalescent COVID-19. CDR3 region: CASARGTDTQYF. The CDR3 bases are TGTGCCAGTGCACGGGGGACAGATACGCAGTATTTT.